Below are 25 T cell receptor beta chains sequenced from a single sample in a study of regulatory T cells in long-lasting Graves disease. For TCR beta, libraries came from iRepertoire HTBI primers and Arm-PCR of CDR3 regions. TCRdb analysed the multiplex PCR reads with MiXCR anew, one entry per CDR3 protein. The sample holds 550,000 to 650,000 distinct CDR3 sequences, about 15% seen once. The time point is: newly diagnosed GD, antithyroid drugs for less than 3 months. RNA from PBMCs was the source of the TCR library. The same specimen was also included in a second study, on T cells in Graves' hyperthyroidism and ophthalmopathy.

This specimen consisted of peripheral blood mononuclear cells (PBMCs), obtained at new diagnosis, from a patient treated with antithyroid drugs. The receptors were sampled from a young man with Graves disease.

The chain has TRBV29-1 and TRBJ2-1, with 8 positions matching TRBD1. This CDR3 is 14 amino acids long. Germline CDR1 and CDR2: SQVTM and ANQGSEA. V lost 6 bases, J lost 6 bases, and 10 bases stayed unmatched. CDR3 coding DNA: TGCAGCGTGTATCAGGGGGCCGTCACCAATGAGCAGTTCTTC. This gives the protein CSVYQGAVTNEQFF.

This clonotype was recorded at least ten times. J is TRBJ1-2 and V is TRBV11-1; 9 bases match TRBD1. Germline CDR1 is SGHAT and CDR2 is FQDESV (reference sequence). With V trimmed by 3 bases and J by 7 bases, 9 bases remained unmatched. The CDR3 loop spans 15 amino acids. Here the CDR3 DNA reads TGTGCCAGCAGCTTTTACAGGGGGCGCGTTTGTGGCTACACCTTC. It encodes CASSFYRGRVCGYTF. The whole variable domain, remainder taken from reference TRBV11-1 and TRBJ1-2, is EAEVAQSPRYKITEKSQAVAFWCDPISGHATLYWYRQILGQGPELLVQFQDESVVDDSQLPKDRFSAERLKGVDSTLKIQPAELGDSAMYLCASSFYRGRVCGYTFGSGTRLTVV.

V and J are TRBV7-9 and TRBJ2-3; 11 bases are a match to TRBD1. Germline V lookup: CDR1 SEHNR, CDR2 FQNEAQ (reference sequence). Unmatched junction bases numbered 7, after V lost 3 bases and J lost 2 bases. The CDR3 sequence is 17 residues long. DNA of the CDR3: TGTGCCAGCAGCTTGTTCGGGACAGGGGGACCCACAGATACGCAGTATTTT. Translating it yields CASSLFGTGGPTDTQYF.

Ten or more counts support this clonotype. The rearrangement links TRBV7-6 to TRBJ2-1; D possibly uses TRBD1 or TRBD2 (5 bases each). Germline V CDR1 and CDR2: SGHVS, FNYEAQ. Trimming shortened V by 1 base and J by 2 bases, and 18 bases separated the two germline ends. The CDR3 covers 18 residues. The CDR3 loop is CASSLVDNKADTYNEQFF. The CDR3 region has the DNA TGTGCCAGCAGCTTAGTGGATAACAAAGCGGACACCTACAATGAGCAGTTCTTC.

This clonotype was detected a few times. V is TRBV5-6 and J is TRBJ2-1, with no clear D. This CDR3 comprises 12 residues. Germline-derived CDR1 and CDR2 are SGHDT and YYEEEE. V gave up 4 bases and J gave up 8 bases, with 10 bases separating them. The CDR3 DNA follows: TGTGCCAGCAGCCAGGAGTGGGATGAGCAGTTCTTC. It specifies CASSQEWDEQFF.

The genes are TRBV6-1 and TRBJ2-1; 9 bases are a match to TRBD1. CDR1 is MNHNS, CDR2 SASEGT, per germline. V lost 7 bases and J lost 6; bases outside the gene matches: 13. The CDR3 loop spans 16 amino acids. The CDR3 region is CASTAKLTGGFNEQFF. The CDR3 DNA follows: TGTGCCAGCACCGCTAAATTGACAGGGGGTTTCAATGAGCAGTTCTTC.

This chain uses TRBV12-3 or TRBV12-4 with TRBJ1-2; 7 nucleotides align to TRBD1. With V trimmed by 3 bases and J by 7 bases, 5 bases remained unmatched. The CDR3 covers 13 residues. As DNA, the CDR3 is TGTGCCAGCAGTTTTAAGGGGGCGGGTGGCTACACCTTC. This gives the protein CASSFKGAGGYTF.

The V and J genes are TRBV7-2 and TRBJ2-7; D unclear. The CDR3 is made up of 15 amino acids. The germline CDR1 and CDR2 sequences are SGHTA and FQGNSA. V gave up 5 bases and J gave up 4 bases, with 18 bases separating them. DNA of the CDR3: TGTGCCAGCAGCACAACGGATAGAAACATTTACGAGCAGTACTTC. Its protein product is CASSTTDRNIYEQYF.

The sample holds many counts of this clonotype. The CDR3, as DNA: TGTGCCAGCAGCTCTCTCCCCCCGGGACTTGAAGTCCCAGATACGCAGTATTTT. Protein sequence: CASSSLPPGLEVPDTQYF. V usage is TRBV12-3 or TRBV12-4 and J usage is TRBJ2-3, with a weak D call TRBD2 (6 bases). This CDR3 is 18 amino acids long. The germline V and J ends were trimmed by 6 bases and 4 bases, with 26 bases remaining between them.

This clonotype turned up a few times. This chain connects TRBV27 to TRBJ1-2, with 7 bases matching TRBD1. Germline assignment: CDR1 MNHEY and CDR2 SMNVEV (reference sequence). CDR3 length: 15 residues. With 7 bases clipped from V and 8 bases from J, the junction kept 16 bases outside the gene matches. The CDR3 region has the DNA TGTGCCAGCAATCCTTCGACAGGGCCCGGTAACGGCTACACCTTC. Protein: CASNPSTGPGNGYTF.

V gene TRBV7-9 combines with J gene TRBJ2-5; D gene uncertain. Trimming left V 1 base short and J 2 bases short, with 11 bases between. Looked up from germline, CDR1 is SEHNR and CDR2 is FQNEAQ (reference sequence). CDR3 length: 15 amino acids. CDR3 nucleotides: TGTGCCAGCAGCTTAGATATTACCGTACAAGAGACCCAGTACTTC. It codes for CASSLDITVQETQYF. The full variable domain, in which reference TRBV7-9 and TRBJ2-5 provide the parts outside the CDR3, is DTGVSQNPRHKITKRGQNVTFRCDPISEHNRLYWYRQTLGQGPEFLTYFQNEAQLEKSRLLSDRFSAERPKGSFSTLEIQRTEQGDSAMYLCASSLDITVQETQYFGPGTRLLVL.

The chain is built from TRBV28 and TRBJ1-4; D unresolved. Trimming pared 6 bases from V and 8 bases from J, leaving 16 bases between. Germline-derived CDR1 and CDR2 are MDHEN and SYDVKM. This CDR3 region has 14 residues. CDR3 residues: CASRQPAFGEKLFF. CDR3 in DNA: TGTGCCAGCAGGCAGCCCGCCTTTGGGGAAAAACTGTTTTTT.

This clonotype was seen at least ten times. The chain uses TRBV6-2 or TRBV6-3 and TRBJ1-2; the D gene is possibly TRBD1 (5 bases). Germline V gene sequence: CDR1 MNHEY, CDR2 SVGEGT. CDR3 length: 15 residues. The germline V and J ends were trimmed by 2 bases and 6 bases, with 16 bases remaining between them. This chain's CDR3 is CASSYALQGKDGYTF. The CDR3, as DNA: TGTGCCAGCAGTTACGCCCTCCAGGGAAAGGATGGCTACACCTTC.

This clonotype has a count of ten or more. The genes are TRBV28 and TRBJ1-6; possible D gene TRBD1, 5 bases. The length of the CDR3 is 15 residues. With 5 bases removed from V and 7 bases from J, the gap between germline ends came to 15 bases. The germline CDR1 and CDR2 sequences are MDHEN and SYDVKM. The CDR3 reads CASSRSGRGNSPLHF. DNA for the CDR3: TGTGCCAGCAGTCGTTCCGGGAGGGGAAATTCACCCCTCCACTTT. Together with reference TRBV28 and TRBJ1-6, the CDR3 gives the full variable domain: DVKVTQSSRYLVKRTGEKVFLECVQDMDHENMFWYRQDPGLGLRLIYFSYDVKMKEKGDIPEGYSVSREKKERFSLILESASTNQTSMYLCASSRSGRGNSPLHFGNGTRLTVT.

This clonotype showed up many times. The chain joins TRBV20-1 to TRBJ2-1, with a weak D call TRBD1 (6 bases). CDR1 is DFQATT and CDR2 is SNEGSKA in the germline V gene (reference sequence). The V gene lost 4 bases and the J gene lost 5 bases, with 18 bases spanning the gap. The CDR3 runs to 15 residues. The CDR3 DNA reads TGCAGTGCTACCACCGGTGGGACACAAGACAATGAGCAGTTCTTC. This sequence encodes CSATTGGTQDNEQFF.

This clonotype was recorded a few times. This chain connects TRBV10-3 to TRBJ1-5; 7 bases align to TRBD1. The CDR3 covers 16 residues. V shed 5 bases and J 1 base; nucleotides not matched to a gene: 8. CDR1 ENHRY and CDR2 SYGVKD come from the germline V gene. The CDR3 DNA reads as TGTGCCATCAGTAATTCGGACAGGCCGAGCAATCAGCCCCAGCATTTT. This codes for CAISNSDRPSNQPQHF.

This clonotype was recorded many times. The chain uses TRBV5-1 and TRBJ2-3; TRBD1 aligns across 8 bases. Trimming removed 4 bases from V and 4 bases from J; junction bases left unmatched: 11. The CDR3 extends over 16 amino acids. Germline lookup yields CDR1 SGHRS and CDR2 YFSETQ. The CDR3 bases are TGCGCCAGCAGCAAAGGACAGGGTCGTTTTCCAGATACGCAGTATTTT. It encodes CASSKGQGRFPDTQYF.

This clonotype was observed at least ten times. The rearrangement links TRBV7-2 to TRBJ2-3; D unclear. The CDR3 runs 14 residues. Germline V CDR1 and CDR2: SGHTA, FQGNSA. The V end lost 5 bases, the J end lost 1 base, and 10 bases lay between the germline ends. The CDR3 DNA reads TGTGCCAGCAGCCCCCGGTTTCGCACAGATACGCAGTATTTT. It translates to CASSPRFRTDTQYF. The whole variable domain, remainder taken from reference TRBV7-2 and TRBJ2-3, is GAGVSQSPSNKVTEKGKDVELRCDPISGHTALYWYRQSLGQGLEFLIYFQGNSAPDKSGLPSDRFSAERTGGSVSTLTIQRTQQEDSAVYLCASSPRFRTDTQYFGPGTRLTVL.

This clonotype occurred many times. The J gene is TRBJ2-7, the V gene TRBV12-3 or TRBV12-4, with D unresolved. Trimming stripped 8 bases from V and 6 bases from J, with 17 bases between. This CDR3 spans 13 amino acids. DNA for the CDR3: TGTGCCAGCTCGGCTGGGCTGCCTGCCGAGCAGTACTTC. This sequence encodes CASSAGLPAEQYF.

This clonotype has more than one count but fewer than ten. V and J are TRBV7-9 and TRBJ1-1; tentative D call: TRBD1 (5 bases). The ends were cut back, 2 bases at V and 3 bases at J, with 10 bases in the middle. Germline CDR1 SEHNR, CDR2 FQNEAQ (reference sequence). This CDR3 spans 14 amino acids. CDR3 DNA: TGTGCCAGCAGCTTACAGATAGGGGACACTGAAGCTTTCTTT. Translated: CASSLQIGDTEAFF.

This clonotype was recorded many times. J is TRBJ2-1 and V is TRBV5-1; TRBD1 aligns across 9 bases. The CDR3 has 16 residues. V shed 5 bases, J shed 6 bases, and the junction held 12 bases outside the gene matches. CDR1 is SGHRS and CDR2 is YFSETQ in the germline V gene. CDR3 nucleotide sequence: TGCGCCAGCAGTTGGGACAGGGTATTTGGAGTCAATGAGCAGTTCTTC. This encodes CASSWDRVFGVNEQFF.

CDR3 sequence: CASSVGDSGATDTQYF. CDR3 nucleotide sequence: TGTGCCAGCAGCGTAGGTGATAGCGGGGCCACAGATACGCAGTATTTT. This chain connects TRBV9 to TRBJ2-3; 8 bases map to TRBD2. This CDR3 is 16 amino acids long. The V and J ends lost 0 bases and 2 bases, in that order; junction bases with no gene match: 5. CDR1 and CDR2 from the germline V gene are SGDLS and YYNGEE.

This clonotype was seen only a few times. The chain is built from TRBV9 and TRBJ2-1; TRBD1 agrees at 8 bases. Germline CDR1 SGDLS, CDR2 YYNGEE. Losses at the gene ends were 0 bases for V and 9 bases for J; bases not matched to a gene: 8. The length of the CDR3 is 15 residues. The CDR3 bases are TGTGCCAGCAGCGTAGAAGACAGGGGTTGGCGTGAGCAGTTCTTC. It encodes CASSVEDRGWREQFF.

Comment on this clonotype: This may arise from a read error, as a much more abundant clone is one base away. The chain has TRBV2 and TRBJ2-5; 8 bases match TRBD2. Germline CDR1 and CDR2: SNHLY and FYNNEI. V trimming: 2 bases; J trimming: 11 bases; junction bases outside the gene matches: 19. This CDR3 region has 17 residues. The CDR3 spells CASSELAGSSSYNEQYF. The CDR3 DNA is TGTGCCAGCAGTGAACTAGCGGGCTCGAGCTCCTACAATGAGCAGTACTTC. Full variable domain (rest looked up from reference TRBV2 and TRBJ2-5): EPEVTQTPSHQVTQMGQEVILRCVPISNHLYFYWYRQILGQKVEFLVSFYNNEISEKSEIFDDQFSVERPDGSNFTLKIRSTKLEDSAMYFCASSELAGSSSYNEQYFGPGTRLLVL.

There are many counts of this clonotype. The rearrangement joins TRBV2 to TRBJ2-7; D is undetermined. Germline lookup yields CDR1 SNHLY and CDR2 FYNNEI. There are 12 residues in the CDR3. Trimming removed 1 base at V and 4 bases at J, with 5 bases between. CDR3 region: CASSEDVYEQYF. The CDR3 DNA reads TGTGCCAGCAGTGAAGACGTTTACGAGCAGTACTTC.